This TCR beta chain was captured by sequencing in a study of blood T cell repertoires in COVID-19. Study-wide context: The United States, Italy and Spain supplied acute and convalescent COVID-19 samples. The cDNA or gDNA used as material had been derived from T cells, B-cell-depleted T cells, or PBMCs.

Per the original methods: By means of reference gene primer amplification, nucleated cell counts were estimated. Libraries were prepared by immunoSEQ multiplex PCR; TCRdb keeps only in-frame clonotypes and omits some of them. The V and J calls and clone size were taken over from that table, and D and trimming were inferred from the DNA. The sample includes 60,000 or so clones, about nine tenths of them seen just once. The sequence was obtained from a human donor with acute or convalescent COVID-19. The donor label of this sample is uncertain. Sequencing was performed on peripheral blood.

The DNA for the CDR3 is TGTGCTAGTGCCACGGACAGTTCTACAGATACGCAGTATTTT. Its translation: CASATDSSTDTQYF. The V call is TRBV12-5, the J call TRBJ2-3, with D possibly TRBD1 on 6 matching bases. The CDR3 runs 14 residues. Germline CDR1 LGHNT, CDR2 FRNRAP. Trimming took 7 bases from V and 3 from J, leaving 14 bases between them.